The 27 T cell receptor beta chains presented below share a single source sample, sequenced in a study of identical twins. TCRdb used MiXCR to reprocess the 5' RACE reads, holding one entry per CDR3 protein. The data show around 250,000 distinct CDR3 sequences, about 8.9% seen once. The same sample was also studied in work on yellow fever vaccine responses in identical twins.

The sample comprised CD8+ T cells sorted from blood. The receptors were sampled from a woman aged 18-29 years in good health.

The chain is built from TRBV7-9 and TRBJ1-5; a weak D match, TRBD1 (6 bases). The CDR3 sequence is 15 residues long. V lost 2 bases to trimming and J lost 0 bases, with 8 bases between them. Germline V gene lookup returns CDR1 SEHNR and CDR2 FQNEAQ (reference sequence). CDR3 region: CASSLPGDSNQPQHF. Written as DNA, the CDR3 is TGTGCCAGCAGCTTACCAGGGGATAGCAATCAGCCCCAGCATTTT.

V gene TRBV30 combines with J gene TRBJ2-7; the D is unclear. Germline-derived CDR1 and CDR2 are GTSNPN and SVGIG (reference sequence). Trimming left V 1 base short and J 5 bases short, with 9 bases between. CDR3 size: 12 residues. CDR3 sequence (DNA): TGTGCCTGGAGTGCCAGCAAAGACGAGCAGTACTTC. This codes for CAWSASKDEQYF.

The rearrangement links TRBV11-2 to TRBJ2-2, with 7 bases that match TRBD2. Unmatched junction bases numbered 21, after V lost 5 bases and J lost 15 bases. Germline-derived CDR1 and CDR2 are SGHAT and FQNNGV. CDR3 length equals 16 residues. Written as DNA, the CDR3 is TGTGCCAGCAGCGGGCTGGTCCGGGACTACCAGGGTTGGTTGTTTTTT. Protein product: CASSGLVRDYQGWLFF.

This clonotype occurred many times. The chain is built from TRBV11-2 and TRBJ2-7, with 9 bases matching TRBD2. The CDR3 runs 16 residues. The V gene end was trimmed by 0 bases and the J gene end by 5 bases; junction bases not matched to a gene: 8. CDR1 and CDR2 from the germline V gene are SGHAT and FQNNGV. This chain's CDR3 is CASSLEPGLAPDEQYF. The CDR3, as DNA: TGTGCCAGCAGCTTAGAACCGGGACTAGCCCCTGACGAGCAGTACTTC.

This clonotype was counted only a few times. This chain connects TRBV10-1 to TRBJ2-5; D possibly corresponds to TRBD1 (5 bases). CDR1 WNHNN and CDR2 SYGVQD come from the germline V gene (reference sequence). The V end lost 3 bases, the J end lost 5 bases, and 19 bases lay between the germline ends. This CDR3 is 16 amino acids long. CDR3 region: CASSDPLSTGAETQYF. Here the CDR3 DNA reads TGCGCCAGCAGTGATCCCCTCTCAACAGGCGCGGAGACCCAGTACTTC.

This clonotype was seen at least ten times. The chain is built from TRBV7-9 and TRBJ2-7; D perhaps matches TRBD1 (6 bases). The CDR3 has 14 amino acids. From germline, CDR1 is SEHNR and CDR2 FQNEAQ (reference sequence). Trimming stripped 3 bases from V and 3 bases from J, with 12 bases between. The CDR3 region has the DNA TGTGCCAGCAGCTTGGACAGAAACTTCTACGAGCAGTACTTC. Residues: CASSLDRNFYEQYF. Based on the CDR3 plus reference TRBV7-9 and TRBJ2-7, the full variable domain is DTGVSQNPRHKITKRGQNVTFRCDPISEHNRLYWYRQTLGQGPEFLTYFQNEAQLEKSRLLSDRFSAERPKGSFSTLEIQRTEQGDSAMYLCASSLDRNFYEQYFGPGTRLTVT.

The CDR3 loop reads CASRRLAGVGGNPRSYEQYF. DNA of the CDR3: TGTGCCAGCAGGCGACTAGCGGGAGTCGGGGGTAACCCTCGCTCCTACGAGCAGTACTTC. The J gene is TRBJ2-7, the V gene TRBV11-2, with TRBD2 identical over 12 bases. J was trimmed by 0 bases and V by 6 bases; bases with no gene match: 18. There are 20 residues in the CDR3. Germline V gene sequence: CDR1 SGHAT, CDR2 FQNNGV. Looking up the rest from reference TRBV11-2 and TRBJ2-7 gives the full variable domain: EAGVAQSPRYKIIEKRQSVAFWCNPISGHATLYWYQQILGQGPKLLIQFQNNGVVDDSQLPKDRFSAERLKGVDSTLKIQPAKLEDSAVYLCASRRLAGVGGNPRSYEQYFGPGTRLTVT.

Only one count was recorded for this clonotype. The chain links TRBV29-1 to TRBJ2-3, with TRBD1 identical over 7 bases. Germline lookup yields CDR1 SQVTM and CDR2 ANQGSEA. The CDR3 covers 14 residues. V lost 6 bases, J lost 4 bases, and 10 bases stayed unmatched. CDR3 amino acids: CSVLRGDRADTQYF. CDR3 nucleotide sequence: TGCAGCGTGCTCCGGGGTGACAGGGCAGATACGCAGTATTTT.

At least ten counts were recorded for this clonotype. The chain is built from TRBV20-1 and TRBJ2-4; D possibly corresponds to TRBD1 (6 bases). Trimming shortened V by 1 base and J by 1 base, and 14 bases separated the two germline ends. The germline CDR1 and CDR2 sequences are DFQATT and SNEGSKA (reference sequence). The length of the CDR3 is 16 residues. The CDR3 DNA sequence: TGCAGTGCTAGAGGGTGGGACACTATTGCCAAAAACATTCAGTACTTC. Residues: CSARGWDTIAKNIQYF.

This sequence joins TRBV5-5 and TRBJ2-1; 7 bases map to TRBD2. The CDR3 length is 17 residues. Trimming took 1 base from V and 0 from J; bases not matched to a gene: 7. Germline V gene sequence: CDR1 SGHKS, CDR2 YYEKEE (reference sequence). The CDR3 region has the DNA TGTGCCAGCAGCTTGCGACTAGCCGTGAGCTCCTACAATGAGCAGTTCTTC. It encodes CASSLRLAVSSYNEQFF.

This clonotype was seen a handful of times. The chain links TRBV5-1 to TRBJ2-7; D perhaps matches TRBD1 (6 bases). Per germline, CDR1 SGHRS and CDR2 YFSETQ. The CDR3 extends over 17 amino acids. V was shortened by 0 bases and J by 4 bases, with 20 bases between the two germline ends. CDR3 region: CASSLVFGGQAPYEQYF. The CDR3 DNA sequence: TGCGCCAGCAGCTTGGTTTTTGGGGGCCAAGCACCATACGAGCAGTACTTC.

The chain joins TRBV7-6 to TRBJ2-7; no definite D call. Germline V CDR1 and CDR2: SGHVS, FNYEAQ. The CDR3 is 11 residues long. V lost 5 bases and J 6 bases, leaving 8 bases between the germline ends. DNA for the CDR3: TGTGCCAGCAGCACCGACTTCGAGCAGTACTTC. Amino acids: CASSTDFEQYF.

This clonotype was counted only a few times. The genes are TRBV5-1 and TRBJ2-7, with D possibly TRBD2 on 5 matching bases. Trimming took 3 bases from V and 2 from J, leaving 12 bases between them. The CDR3 is made up of 14 amino acids. The germline V gene encodes CDR1 SGHRS and CDR2 YFSETQ. The CDR3 sequence: CASSSRGSTYEQYF. DNA of the CDR3: TGCGCCAGCAGCTCCCGGGGATCTACCTACGAGCAGTACTTC.

There are a few counts of this clonotype. The J gene is TRBJ2-1, the V gene TRBV4-2, with 7 bases fitting TRBD2. Germline CDR1 reads LGHNA; CDR2 reads YNFKEQ. Losses at the gene ends were 0 bases for V and 0 bases for J; bases not matched to a gene: 2. This CDR3 spans 16 amino acids. CDR3: CASSQDWGGSYNEQFF. For the CDR3, the DNA is TGTGCCAGCAGCCAAGATTGGGGGGGCTCCTACAATGAGCAGTTCTTC.

The genes are TRBV28 and TRBJ2-7, with D possibly being TRBD1 (6 bases). The length of the CDR3 is 14 residues. Germline V gene lookup returns CDR1 MDHEN and CDR2 SYDVKM. The V end was cut by 2 bases, the J end by 6 bases, with 14 bases between. The CDR3 DNA sequence: TGTGCCAGCAGTTTAACAGGGAGACTGTCCGAGCAGTACTTC. Its protein product is CASSLTGRLSEQYF.

Concerning this clonotype: The junction departs from the called germline gene at one end, perhaps through a read error. V and J are TRBV24-1 and TRBJ2-2, with D uncertain. Per the germline V gene, CDR1 is KGHDR and CDR2 is SFDVKD. This CDR3 has 21 amino acids. CDR3 sequence: CAASDLRFEPGPNPNTGELFF. CDR3 coding DNA: TGTGCCGCCAGTGATTTGCGTTTCGAGCCTGGACCAAACCCGAACACCGGGGAGCTGTTTTTT.

This clonotype has at least ten counts. This sequence joins TRBV7-9 and TRBJ2-1; D uncertain. V lost 6 bases and J lost 8, with 11 bases in between. The CDR3 totals 12 residues. CDR1 and CDR2 from the germline V gene are SEHNR and FQNEAQ (reference sequence). Here the CDR3 DNA reads TGTGCCAGCAGGATCCAACCCGATGAGCAGTTCTTC. Its translation is CASRIQPDEQFF. The variable domain in full, completed from reference TRBV7-9 and TRBJ2-1, reads DTGVSQNPRHKITKRGQNVTFRCDPISEHNRLYWYRQTLGQGPEFLTYFQNEAQLEKSRLLSDRFSAERPKGSFSTLEIQRTEQGDSAMYLCASRIQPDEQFFGPGTRLTVL.

This clonotype was picked up a small number of times. The chain has TRBV30 and TRBJ2-3; TRBD1 matches at 8 bases. With 0 bases clipped from V and 2 bases from J, the junction kept 4 bases outside the gene matches. The germline V gene has CDR1 GTSNPN and CDR2 SVGIG (reference sequence). The CDR3 sequence is 15 residues long. CDR3 residues: CAWSVGTGYTDTQYF. CDR3 nucleotides: TGTGCCTGGAGTGTCGGGACAGGCTACACAGATACGCAGTATTTT. The full variable domain, rest sourced from reference TRBV30 and TRBJ2-3, is SQTIHQWPATLVQPVGSPLSLECTVEGTSNPNLYWYRQAAGRGLQLLFYSVGIGQISSEVPQNLSASRPQDRQFILSSKKLLLSDSGFYLCAWSVGTGYTDTQYFGPGTRLTVL.

In this sample, this clonotype turned up a few times. CDR3 amino acids: CSARDTSGRNHRTYEQYF. CDR3 sequence (DNA): TGCAGTGCTAGAGATACTAGCGGGAGGAACCATCGAACCTACGAGCAGTACTTC. J is TRBJ2-7 and V is TRBV20-1; TRBD2 agrees at 12 bases. From germline, CDR1 is DFQATT and CDR2 SNEGSKA (reference sequence). The V gene end was trimmed by 0 bases and the J gene end by 2 bases; junction bases not matched to a gene: 11. The CDR3 loop spans 18 amino acids.

Points on this clonotype: A junction boundary mismatches the germline segment, possibly from a read error. The J gene is TRBJ2-1, the V gene TRBV7-9; 10 bases agree with TRBD2. The germline V gene encodes CDR1 SEHNR and CDR2 FQNEAQ (reference sequence). The CDR3 is 16 amino acids. CDR3 in DNA: TGTGCCAGCAGCCCGCGGACTAGCGGACACTACAAAGAGCAGTTCTTC. It specifies CASSPRTSGHYKEQFF. The variable domain in full, with the rest retrieved from reference TRBV7-9 and TRBJ2-1, is DTGVSQNPRHKITKRGQNVTFRCDPISEHNRLYWYRQTLGQGPEFLTYFQNEAQLEKSRLLSDRFSAERPKGSFSTLEIQRTEQGDSAMYLCASSPRTSGHYKEQFFGPGTRLTVL.

This clonotype was recorded many times. This sequence joins TRBV7-8 and TRBJ1-2, with D maybe TRBD1 (5 bases). CDR3 length: 18 residues. Germline V gene lookup returns CDR1 SGHVS and CDR2 FQNEAQ. Trimming took off 5 bases at V and 0 bases at J, with 22 bases between the two ends. DNA for the CDR3: TGTGCCAGCAGCAATAGACTTGAGACAGATACCCCTAACTATGGCTACACCTTC. Translated: CASSNRLETDTPNYGYTF.

The CDR3: CASSDGQPLSGANVLTF. In DNA, the CDR3 is TGTGCCAGCAGTGACGGACAGCCCCTCTCTGGGGCCAACGTCCTGACTTTC. This chain uses TRBV27 with TRBJ2-6; maybe TRBD1 (6 bases). V lost 5 bases to trimming and J lost 0 bases, with 14 bases between them. CDR1 is MNHEY, CDR2 SMNVEV, per germline (reference sequence). CDR3 length: 17 residues. The variable domain in full, with the rest retrieved from reference TRBV27 and TRBJ2-6, is EAQVTQNPRYLITVTGKKLTVTCSQNMNHEYMSWYRQDPGLGLRQIYYSMNVEVTDKGDVPEGYKVSRKEKRNFPLILESPSPNQTSLYFCASSDGQPLSGANVLTFGAGSRLTVL.

The sample holds a few counts of this clonotype. The chain combines TRBV27 with TRBJ2-1; 9 positions match TRBD2. The CDR3 contains 15 residues. The germline V gene encodes CDR1 MNHEY and CDR2 SMNVEV (reference sequence). J lost 7 bases, V lost 1 base, and 5 bases had no gene match. The DNA of the CDR3 is TGTGCCAGCAGTTTATGGTCTAGCGGGGAAAATGAGCAGTTCTTC. It yields the protein CASSLWSSGENEQFF.

Ten or more counts support this clonotype. The chain is built from TRBV12-3 or TRBV12-4 and TRBJ1-5, with 7 bases identical to TRBD1. The CDR3 contains 13 residues. With V trimmed by 11 bases and J by 2 bases, 6 bases remained unmatched. CDR3 bases: TGTGCCTCTCAGGGGGGAGGCAATCAGCCCCAGCATTTT. Its translation: CASQGGGNQPQHF.

This clonotype has a handful of counts. One end of the junction fails to match germline, which may point to a read error. V is TRBV7-9 and J is TRBJ1-5; D is possibly TRBD1 (6 bases). Germline CDR1 and CDR2: SEHNR and FQNEAQ (reference sequence). This CDR3 contains 12 residues. CDR3: CASAQGGQLQHF. The CDR3 bases are TGTGCCAGCGCACAGGGCGGACAGCTCCAGCATTTT. The entire variable domain, with the rest obtained from reference TRBV7-9 and TRBJ1-5, is as follows: DTGVSQNPRHKITKRGQNVTFRCDPISEHNRLYWYRQTLGQGPEFLTYFQNEAQLEKSRLLSDRFSAERPKGSFSTLEIQRTEQGDSAMYLCASAQGGQLQHFGDGTRLSIL.

This clonotype was observed a few times. For the CDR3, the DNA is TGCAGTGCTAGAGATCGGGGGACAGGGATGGGCTACACCTTC. The encoded protein is CSARDRGTGMGYTF. The genes are TRBV20-1 and TRBJ1-2, with 9 bases fitting TRBD1. V shed 0 bases, J shed 8 bases, and the junction held 7 bases outside the gene matches. This CDR3 has 14 amino acids. CDR1 and CDR2 (germline): DFQATT, SNEGSKA (reference sequence).

This clonotype was counted many times. V usage is TRBV5-1 and J usage is TRBJ1-1, with a possible D match to TRBD1 (6 bases). The germline V and J ends were trimmed by 5 bases and 6 bases, with 23 bases remaining between them. Looked up from germline, CDR1 is SGHRS and CDR2 is YFSETQ. CDR3 length equals 16 residues. The CDR3 is CASSLHPQGGSSEAFF. The CDR3 bases are TGCGCCAGCAGTCTTCATCCACAGGGAGGGTCGTCTGAAGCTTTCTTT.